The clone carrying this T cell receptor beta chain was counted only a few times. This CDR3 is built from 14 residues. Trimming cost V 4 bases and J 5 bases; bases outside gene matches: 4. Germline V gene data show CDR1 as SNHLY and CDR2 as FYNNEI. The sample belongs to a study of blood T cell repertoires in COVID-19. In the source study's methods: By means of reference gene primer amplification, nucleated cell counts were estimated. Some clones are missing from TCRdb's copy, which holds only in-frame ones; the method was immunoSEQ multiplex PCR. V, J and clone size are taken as reported in that table, and D and trimming were inferred from the DNA itself. Among about 260,000 clones, over 70% were seen once, and the ten largest hold roughly 1.6%.

V is TRBV2 and J is TRBJ2-2, with 7 bases lining up with TRBD1. The receptor comes from a woman aged 40 to 49 who had recovered from COVID-19. The sequenced sample consisted of peripheral blood. CDR3 amino acids: CASSGQGETGELFF. The CDR3 DNA follows: TGTGCCAGCAGTGGGCAGGGGGAGACCGGGGAGCTGTTTTTT.